Listed here is a single T cell receptor beta chain. As yet, its antigen is unknown. Clones were read by immunoSEQ multiplex PCR, and TCRdb kept only the in-frame ones, dropping some. Here the sample spans 780,000 or so clones, roughly two thirds being singletons. The length of the CDR3 is 12 residues. Trimming pared 1 base from V and 6 bases from J, leaving 7 bases between. Germline lookup yields CDR1 GTSNPN and CDR2 SVGIG (reference sequence). The sample comes from a study of shared clonotypes between healthy human individuals. Across the whole study: Ranging from 18 to 49 in age, donors were two women and three men.

CD45RA-negative memory and CD45RA+ naive subsets were split from the CD4+ cells. General study findings and limits: Clonotypes shared by all four donors outscored non-shared clonotypes in generation probability. Several donors held approximately 5% of naive CD4 clonotypes in common.

The clonotype was recovered from a woman aged 25 to 45 in good health. The chain carries TRBV30 and TRBJ1-5; D possibly corresponds to TRBD1 (5 bases). Sequencing was performed on memory CD4+ T cells sorted from blood. Noted subset: CD45RA-negative fraction. The DNA for the CDR3 is TGTGCCTGGAGTGCAGGGTCTCAGCCCCAGCATTTT. Encoded protein: CAWSAGSQPQHF.